Listed below are T cell receptor beta chains from one sample, sequenced in a study of blood T cell repertoires in COVID-19. Repertoires were generated with immunoSEQ multiplex PCR, while TCRdb's copy carries only in-frame clones and drops some. The sample lists 180,000 or so clones, approximately 88% occurring once. The sample comprised peripheral blood. The receptors come from a man between 35 and 55 years old with acute or convalescent COVID-19. CDR3s include the opening cysteine and the closing phenylalanine or tryptophan. A D gene is named only where the DNA matches it firmly. Some rows mark clone size as missing; the rest say once, few, many or name a class of expanded clone.

D gene: TRBD1; V gene: TRBV10-2; clone size: .; J gene: TRBJ2-7; CDR3 DNA: TGCGCCAGCAGGAACAGGGGAGATTTGGCCTACGAGCAGTACTTC; CDR3 protein: CASRNRGDLAYEQYF
D gene: TRBD2; V gene: TRBV14; clone size: .; J gene: TRBJ2-5; CDR3 DNA: TGTGCCAGCAGCCCTCACTGGGGAGGGCGAGAGACCCAGTACTTC; CDR3 protein: CASSPHWGGRETQYF
D gene: TRBD1; V gene: TRBV18; clone size: .; J gene: TRBJ2-7; CDR3 DNA: TGTGCCAGCTCACCGGGGACAGCCCCGGCCGAGCAGTACTTC; CDR3 protein: CASSPGTAPAEQYF
D gene: TRBD2; V gene: TRBV5-1; clone size: .; J gene: TRBJ2-1; CDR3 DNA: TGCGCCAGCAGCTTGGCTATAGCGGGGGGGATAGATGAGCAGTTCTTC; CDR3 protein: CASSLAIAGGIDEQFF
D gene: .; V gene: TRBV5-6; clone size: few; J gene: TRBJ2-7; CDR3 DNA: TGTGCCAGCAGCTTTTCTCCGGAGGCCCCCTACGAGCAGTACTTC; CDR3 protein: CASSFSPEAPYEQYF
D gene: .; V gene: TRBV3-1/TRBV3-2; clone size: .; J gene: TRBJ1-1; CDR3 DNA: TGTGCCAGCAGCCCGCCAGGGGTGGCGGCTTTCTTT; CDR3 protein: CASSPPGVAAFF
D gene: .; V gene: TRBV27; clone size: .; J gene: TRBJ1-1; CDR3 DNA: TGTGCCAGCAGTTTATCGATGGTGCCGGGGATGGACACTGAAGCTTTCTTT; CDR3 protein: CASSLSMVPGMDTEAFF
D gene: .; V gene: TRBV7-9; clone size: .; J gene: TRBJ1-2; CDR3 DNA: TGTGCCAGCAGCTTATCACAGAACTATGGCTACACCTTC; CDR3 protein: CASSLSQNYGYTF
D gene: .; V gene: TRBV19; clone size: .; J gene: TRBJ1-2; CDR3 DNA: TGTGCCAGTAGTATAGTAGTAAGGGAGTATGGCTACACCTTC; CDR3 protein: CASSIVVREYGYTF
D gene: TRBD1; V gene: TRBV18; clone size: .; J gene: TRBJ1-1; CDR3 DNA: TGTGCCAGCTCACCATTAACCACCGGGACAGGGAACACTGAAGCTTTCTTT; CDR3 protein: CASSPLTTGTGNTEAFF
D gene: .; V gene: TRBV12-3/TRBV12-4; clone size: .; J gene: TRBJ1-2; CDR3 DNA: TGTGCCAGCAGTTTTCGGGAGTATGGCTACACCTTC; CDR3 protein: CASSFREYGYTF
D gene: .; V gene: TRBV14; clone size: .; J gene: TRBJ1-4; CDR3 DNA: TGTGCCAGCAGGAGGGCGGCAGGTTTAAATGAAAAACTGTTTTTT; CDR3 protein: CASRRAAGLNEKLFF
D gene: .; V gene: TRBV28; clone size: .; J gene: TRBJ1-1; CDR3 DNA: TGTGCCAGCAGTTTAGTCAGGGGTCTGGACACTGAAGCTTTCTTT; CDR3 protein: CASSLVRGLDTEAFF
D gene: TRBD1; V gene: TRBV10-3; clone size: .; J gene: TRBJ2-7; CDR3 DNA: TGTGCCATCAGTGGATCCGGGACAGGGTGGAGCGAGCAGTACTTC; CDR3 protein: CAISGSGTGWSEQYF
D gene: TRBD1; V gene: TRBV7-8; clone size: .; J gene: TRBJ2-7; CDR3 DNA: TGTGCCAGCAGCTCGCGACAGGGGGAAGGGGGTTACGAGCAGTACTTC; CDR3 protein: CASSSRQGEGGYEQYF
D gene: .; V gene: TRBV30; clone size: .; J gene: TRBJ1-6; CDR3 DNA: TGTGCCTGGAACAGGGAAAGGGACTCACCCCTCCACTTT; CDR3 protein: CAWNRERDSPLHF
D gene: .; V gene: TRBV6-5; clone size: .; J gene: TRBJ1-4; CDR3 DNA: TGTGCCAGCAGTTACTCGAAGGGGCGGAATGAAAAACTGTTTTTT; CDR3 protein: CASSYSKGRNEKLFF
D gene: .; V gene: TRBV7-2; clone size: few; J gene: TRBJ2-2; CDR3 DNA: TGTGCCAGCAGCTTCGGGGTCGGTACCGGGGAGCTGTTTTTT; CDR3 protein: CASSFGVGTGELFF
D gene: .; V gene: TRBV13; clone size: .; J gene: TRBJ2-5; CDR3 DNA: TGTGCCAGCAGCTTACGGACAGGGAGGGGAGAGACCCAGTACTTC; CDR3 protein: CASSLRTGRGETQYF
D gene: TRBD1; V gene: TRBV6-6; clone size: .; J gene: TRBJ1-4; CDR3 DNA: TGTGCCAGCAGCCCCGTCGACAGGGTGGAAAAACTGTTTTTT; CDR3 protein: CASSPVDRVEKLFF
D gene: TRBD1; V gene: TRBV11-2; clone size: .; J gene: TRBJ2-7; CDR3 DNA: TGTGCCAGCAGCATGGGACAGGGGCGCGAGCAGTACTTC; CDR3 protein: CASSMGQGREQYF
D gene: .; V gene: TRBV5-1; clone size: few; J gene: TRBJ1-1; CDR3 DNA: TGCGCCAGCAGCTTCCACACCTCACAGAACACTGAAGCTTTCTTT; CDR3 protein: CASSFHTSQNTEAFF
D gene: TRBD2; V gene: TRBV7-6; clone size: .; J gene: TRBJ2-5; CDR3 DNA: TGTGCCAGCAGCTTACAGGCGGGGGAGTATGAGACCCAGTACTTC; CDR3 protein: CASSLQAGEYETQYF
D gene: .; V gene: TRBV4-1; clone size: .; J gene: TRBJ2-3; CDR3 DNA: TGCGCCAGCAGCCTAGAGGGCCCCCCAGATACGCAGTATTTT; CDR3 protein: CASSLEGPPDTQYF
D gene: .; V gene: TRBV3-1/TRBV3-2; clone size: .; J gene: TRBJ1-2; CDR3 DNA: TGTGCCAGCAGCCAAGAGAGTTGGCGGTCTATAGGCTACACCTTC; CDR3 protein: CASSQESWRSIGYTF
D gene: .; V gene: TRBV30; clone size: .; J gene: TRBJ2-3; CDR3 DNA: TGTGCCTGGAGTGGCGGGGCCCCCGGTACGCAGTATTTT; CDR3 protein: CAWSGGAPGTQYF
D gene: TRBD1; V gene: TRBV7-8; clone size: .; J gene: TRBJ2-5; CDR3 DNA: TGTGCCAGCAGCTCCGCCCCGGGGACAGCACAAGAGACCCAGTACTTC; CDR3 protein: CASSSAPGTAQETQYF
D gene: .; V gene: TRBV12-3/TRBV12-4; clone size: .; J gene: TRBJ2-7; CDR3 DNA: TGTGCCAGCAGTTCGGCAGGGGACGAGCAGTACTTC; CDR3 protein: CASSSAGDEQYF